This T cell receptor beta chain was retrieved from a study of T cell changes during pregnancy in multiple sclerosis. Assay: immunoSEQ multiplex PCR; the TCRdb copy retains only in-frame clones and omits some. The table has about 42,000 clones, 70% to 90% seen once; the top ten hold under 1%. From germline, CDR1 is SGHAT and CDR2 FQNNGV. V lost 1 base and J lost 11, with 5 bases in between. The CDR3 is 11 residues long. The clonotype originates from a female donor with multiple sclerosis, enrolled in a pregnancy study. Sequences were derived from CD4+ T cells from peripheral blood mononuclear cells, sampled after pregnancy. This rearrangement joins TRBV11-2 to TRBJ1-4; the D is unclear. The CDR3 DNA reads TGTGCCAGCAGCTTAGGGAGGAAACTGTTTTTT. Its protein is CASSLGRKLFF.